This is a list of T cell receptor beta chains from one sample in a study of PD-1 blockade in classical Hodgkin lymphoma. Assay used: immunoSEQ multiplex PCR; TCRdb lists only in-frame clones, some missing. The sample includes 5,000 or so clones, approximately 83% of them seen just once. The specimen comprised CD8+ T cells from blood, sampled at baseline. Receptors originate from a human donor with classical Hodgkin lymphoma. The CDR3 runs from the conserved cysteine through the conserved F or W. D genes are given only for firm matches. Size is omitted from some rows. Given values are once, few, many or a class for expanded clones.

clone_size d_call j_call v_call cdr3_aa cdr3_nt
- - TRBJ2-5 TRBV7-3 CASSLLGTLGETQYF TGTGCCAGCAGCTTACTGGGGACATTGGGAGAGACCCAGTACTTC
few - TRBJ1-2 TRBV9 CASSVVRGIGYTF TGTGCCAGCAGCGTAGTTCGAGGGATTGGCTACACCTTC
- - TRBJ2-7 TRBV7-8 CASSFRVRDEQYF TGTGCCAGCAGCTTCAGGGTGCGGGACGAGCAGTACTTC
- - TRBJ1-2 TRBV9 CASSVDQGGPNYGYTF TGTGCCAGCAGCGTAGATCAGGGAGGGCCCAACTATGGCTACACCTTC
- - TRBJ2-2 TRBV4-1 CASSRREELFF TGCGCCAGCAGCCGCCGGGAGGAGCTGTTTTTT
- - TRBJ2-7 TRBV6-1 CASSGYIGPPQNEQYF TGTGCCAGCAGTGGATACATTGGGCCCCCGCAAAACGAGCAGTACTTC
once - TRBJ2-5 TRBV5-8 CASSWVYLEDQETQYF TGTGCCAGCAGCTGGGTGTATTTGGAGGACCAAGAGACCCAGTACTTC
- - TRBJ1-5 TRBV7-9 CASSLYEKGGMDQPQHF TGTGCCAGCAGCTTGTACGAGAAGGGAGGAATGGATCAGCCCCAGCATTTT
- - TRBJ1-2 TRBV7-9 CASSPRASNYGYTF TGTGCCAGCAGCCCCAGGGCATCGAACTATGGCTACACCTTC
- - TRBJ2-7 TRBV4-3 CASSQDEQGPYEQYF TGCGCCAGCAGCCAAGACGAACAGGGACCCTACGAGCAGTACTTC
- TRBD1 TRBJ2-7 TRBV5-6 CASSPGTGHYEQYF TGTGCCAGCAGCCCCGGGACAGGGCACTACGAGCAGTACTTC
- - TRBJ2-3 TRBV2 CASSPRPWGTDTQYF TGTGCCAGCAGTCCGAGGCCCTGGGGCACAGATACGCAGTATTTT
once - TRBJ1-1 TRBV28 CASSFPSPAGNTEAFF TGTGCCAGCAGTTTCCCCTCCCCGGCAGGGAACACTGAAGCTTTCTTT
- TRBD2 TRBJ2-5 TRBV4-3 CASSHGTSGRETQYF TGCGCCAGCAGCCACGGTACTAGCGGGCGGGAGACCCAGTACTTC
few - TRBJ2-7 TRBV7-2 CASSLDFSYEQYF TGTGCCAGCAGCTTAGACTTCTCCTACGAGCAGTACTTC
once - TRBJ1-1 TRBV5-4 CASSLVGGEFNTEAFF TGTGCCAGCAGCTTGGTGGGGGGGGAATTCAACACTGAAGCTTTCTTT
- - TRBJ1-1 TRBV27 CASRGAVAEAFF TGTGCCAGCAGGGGCGCCGTGGCTGAAGCTTTCTTT
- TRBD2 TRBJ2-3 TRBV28 CAIRSGALTDTQYF TGTGCTATACGAAGCGGGGCCCTCACAGATACGCAGTATTTT
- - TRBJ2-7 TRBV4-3 CASSQALGSSYEQYF TGCGCCAGCAGCCAAGCCCTCGGAAGCTCCTACGAGCAGTACTTC
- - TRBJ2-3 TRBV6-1 CASSPQPKSTDTQYF TGTGCCAGCAGTCCACAGCCCAAAAGCACAGATACGCAGTATTTT
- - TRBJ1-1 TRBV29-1 CSVDGGRVDAEAFF TGCAGCGTTGACGGGGGGCGGGTAGACGCTGAAGCTTTCTTT
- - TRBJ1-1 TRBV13 CASSLGGGSAFF TGTGCCAGCAGCTTAGGCGGGGGGTCAGCTTTCTTT
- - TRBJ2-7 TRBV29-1 CSAGVGYEQYF TGCAGCGCTGGAGTCGGGTACGAGCAGTACTTC
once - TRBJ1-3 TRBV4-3 CASSQVSTGNTIYF TGCGCCAGCAGCCAAGTCTCGACAGGAAACACCATATATTTT
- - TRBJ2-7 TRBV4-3 CASSPFGASYEQYF TGCGCCAGCAGCCCTTTCGGAGCTTCCTACGAGCAGTACTTC
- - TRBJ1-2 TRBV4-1 CASSPNKNRKTYGYTF TGCGCCAGCAGCCCCAATAAGAACCGAAAGACCTATGGCTACACCTTC
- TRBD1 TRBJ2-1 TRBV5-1 CASSWPPTGASSYNEQFF TGCGCCAGCAGCTGGCCTCCCACAGGGGCGAGCTCCTACAATGAGCAGTTCTTC
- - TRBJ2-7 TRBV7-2 CASTLGGTSYEQYF TGTGCCAGCACCTTAGGGGGGACCTCCTACGAGCAGTACTTC
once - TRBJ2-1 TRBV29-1 CSVERGYNEQFF TGCAGCGTTGAGCGGGGCTACAATGAGCAGTTCTTC
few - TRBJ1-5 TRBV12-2 CASRPDRGLDSNQPQHF TGTGCAAGTCGCCCGGACAGGGGATTGGATAGCAATCAGCCCCAGCATTTT
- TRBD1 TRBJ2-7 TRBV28 CASSHTSPGQWSEQYF TGTGCCAGCAGCCACACCAGCCCGGGACAGTGGTCCGAGCAGTACTTC
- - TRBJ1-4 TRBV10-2 CASSVLTGDEKLFF TGCGCCAGCAGTGTGTTAACGGGGGATGAAAAACTGTTTTTT
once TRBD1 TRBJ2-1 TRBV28 CASSYRGVNEQFF TGTGCCAGCAGTTACAGGGGCGTCAATGAGCAGTTCTTC
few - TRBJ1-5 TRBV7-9 CATGKSGSNQPQHF TGTGCCACGGGAAAATCCGGGAGCAATCAGCCCCAGCATTTT
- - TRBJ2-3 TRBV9 CASSHHYNPGTDTQYF TGTGCCAGCAGCCACCATTATAATCCTGGCACAGATACGCAGTATTTT
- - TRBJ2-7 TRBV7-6 CASSPREYEQYF TGTGCCAGCAGCCCCAGGGAATACGAGCAGTACTTC
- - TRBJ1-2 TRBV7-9 CAGRDRLVDGYTF TGTGCCGGCCGAGACAGATTGGTCGATGGCTACACCTTC
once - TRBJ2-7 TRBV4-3 CASSQDLTRDTLAPYEQYF TGCGCCAGCAGCCAAGATCTTACCCGGGACACCCTGGCACCCTACGAGCAGTACTTC
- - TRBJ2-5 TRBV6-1 CASSEGPGAETQYF TGTGCCAGCAGTGAAGGCCCAGGGGCAGAGACCCAGTACTTC
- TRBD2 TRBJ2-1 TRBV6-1 CASTGTSLSEQFF TGTGCCAGTACCGGGACTAGCCTTTCTGAGCAGTTCTTC
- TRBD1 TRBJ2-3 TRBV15 CATSRDHRGTDTQYF TGTGCCACCAGCAGAGATCACAGGGGAACAGATACGCAGTATTTT
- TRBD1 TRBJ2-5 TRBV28 CASSPDRDRGPQETQYF TGTGCCAGCAGTCCCGACCGGGACAGGGGGCCCCAAGAGACCCAGTACTTC